The entry below describes one T cell receptor (beta chain). A read error may produce the germline difference seen at one junction end. The sample originates from a study of PD-1 blockade in mismatch repair-deficient tumors. The overall study: Patients had around 12 mismatch repair-deficient cancer types, all previously treated and progressing.

This CDR3 is built from 13 residues. Germline V gives CDR1 SGHRS, CDR2 YFSETQ. Assay: immunoSEQ multiplex PCR; the TCRdb copy retains only in-frame clones and omits some. The data contain about 22,000 clones, roughly 86% of them seen just once; the ten biggest clones take up about 15%. The sample in question was peripheral blood, obtained 2 weeks after starting pembrolizumab. The sequence was obtained from an adult with mismatch repair-deficient cancer. V and J are TRBV5-1 and TRBJ1-2; 7 bases are shared with TRBD1. The CDR3 loop is CASTLDRNYGYTF. Written as DNA, the CDR3 is TGCGCCAGCACCTTGGACAGGAACTATGGCTACACCTTC.